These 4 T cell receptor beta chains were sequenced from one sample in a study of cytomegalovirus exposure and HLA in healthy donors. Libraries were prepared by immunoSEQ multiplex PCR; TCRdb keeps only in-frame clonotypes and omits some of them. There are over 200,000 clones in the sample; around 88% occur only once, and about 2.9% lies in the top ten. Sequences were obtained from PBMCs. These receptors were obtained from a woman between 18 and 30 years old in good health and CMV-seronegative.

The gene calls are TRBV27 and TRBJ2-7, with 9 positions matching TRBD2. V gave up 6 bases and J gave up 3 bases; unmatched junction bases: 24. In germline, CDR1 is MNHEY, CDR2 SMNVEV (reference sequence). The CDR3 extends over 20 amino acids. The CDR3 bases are TGTGCCAGCAGCCTCCAGGGGATAGCGGGAGATCGTGGGGGAGGCTACGAGCAGTACTTC. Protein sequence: CASSLQGIAGDRGGGYEQYF.

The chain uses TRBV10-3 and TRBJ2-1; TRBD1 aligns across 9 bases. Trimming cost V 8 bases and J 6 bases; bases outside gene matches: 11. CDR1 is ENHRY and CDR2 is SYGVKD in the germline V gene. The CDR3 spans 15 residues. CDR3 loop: CAISGQGRPGNEQFF. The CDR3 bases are TGTGCCATCTCCGGACAGGGGCGCCCGGGCAATGAGCAGTTCTTC.

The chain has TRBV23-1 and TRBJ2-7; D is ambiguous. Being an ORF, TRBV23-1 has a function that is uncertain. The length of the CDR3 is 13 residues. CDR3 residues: CASPRIGSYEQYF. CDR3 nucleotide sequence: TGCGCGAGCCCACGTATCGGGTCCTACGAGCAGTACTTC.

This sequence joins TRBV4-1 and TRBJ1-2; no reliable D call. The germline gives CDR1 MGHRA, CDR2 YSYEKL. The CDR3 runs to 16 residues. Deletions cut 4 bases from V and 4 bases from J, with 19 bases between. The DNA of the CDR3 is TGCGCCAGCAGCCTCCAAGAGCGGGTGGAGGGCTATGGCTACACCTTC. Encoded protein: CASSLQERVEGYGYTF.